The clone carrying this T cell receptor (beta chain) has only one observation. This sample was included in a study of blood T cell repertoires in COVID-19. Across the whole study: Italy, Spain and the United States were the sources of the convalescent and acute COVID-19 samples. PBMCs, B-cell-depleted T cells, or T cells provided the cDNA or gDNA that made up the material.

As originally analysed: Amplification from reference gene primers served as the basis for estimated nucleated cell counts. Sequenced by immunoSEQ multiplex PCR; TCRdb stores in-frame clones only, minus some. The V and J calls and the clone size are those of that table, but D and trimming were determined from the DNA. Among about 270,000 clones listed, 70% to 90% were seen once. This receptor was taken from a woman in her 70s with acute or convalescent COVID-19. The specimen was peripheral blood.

The CDR3 loop is CASRGGDRAQPQHF. As DNA, the CDR3 is TGTGCCAGCCGGGGTGGGGACAGGGCGCAGCCCCAGCATTTT. The chain is built from TRBV19 and TRBJ1-5; 9 bases align to TRBD1. CDR3 length: 14 amino acids. With V trimmed by 9 bases and J by 7 bases, 10 bases remained unmatched. Germline CDR1 and CDR2: LNHDA and SQIVND (reference sequence).